Each of the 27 T cell receptor beta chains below was sequenced from the same sample in a study of beta chain features in type 1 diabetes. General study points: People with Type 1 diabetes carried modestly yet significantly shorter TCRB CDR3s in all four CD4+ subsets.

Sequenced material consisted of expressed TCRB transcripts (all of the isolated RNA was reverse transcribed). TCRdb keeps only in-frame clones here, not all; method: immunoSEQ multiplex PCR. The table has hundreds of thousands of clones, approximately 16% seen once; the top ten hold less than 0.02%. These receptors' targets are unknown. Sample: naive CD4+ T cells from blood. The receptors were sampled from a young man with type 1 diabetes.

The CDR3, as DNA: TGTGCCACCAAGGGGGTTGAGAACTATGGCTACACCTTC. This sequence encodes CATKGVENYGYTF. V and J are TRBV25-1 and TRBJ1-2; a possible D gene is TRBD1 (6 bases). This CDR3 contains 13 residues. The germline V and J ends were trimmed by 10 bases and 2 bases, with 14 bases remaining between them. The germline gives CDR1 MGHDK, CDR2 SYGVNS.

The rearrangement joins TRBV12-5 to TRBJ2-3; D is perhaps TRBD2 (5 bases). The CDR3 is 15 residues long. Between the trimmed V and J ends, which lost 3 bases and 2 bases, there was a span of 12 bases. The germline V gene has CDR1 LGHNT and CDR2 FRNRAP. CDR3: CASGFGGGTTDTQYF. The CDR3 coding sequence is TGTGCTAGTGGTTTTGGCGGAGGCACCACAGATACGCAGTATTTT.

This chain joins TRBV6-1 and TRBJ1-6; D unclear. V was shortened by 3 bases and J by 3 bases, with 9 bases between the two germline ends. CDR1 is MNHNS and CDR2 is SASEGT in the germline V gene. The CDR3 totals 15 residues. CDR3 sequence reads: CASSEVQFYNSPLHF. For the CDR3, the DNA is TGTGCCAGCAGTGAGGTGCAGTTCTATAATTCACCCCTCCACTTT.

The chain combines TRBV4-3 with TRBJ2-1; TRBD2 agrees at 9 bases. The CDR3 runs 18 residues. Germline CDR1 and CDR2: LGHNA and YSLEER. Trimming removed 4 bases from V and 7 bases from J; junction bases left unmatched: 17. The CDR3 DNA follows: TGCGCCAGCAGCCGCTCAAACCCGGCGGCGGGGGGGCCGAATGAGCAGTTCTTC. Residues: CASSRSNPAAGGPNEQFF.

This clone showed up just a few times. The chain uses TRBV5-1 and TRBJ2-5; 7 nucleotides match TRBD1. Germline CDR1 and CDR2: SGHRS and YFSETQ. The CDR3 totals 14 residues. V lost 4 bases, J lost 4 bases, and 7 bases stayed unmatched. This chain's CDR3 is CASSEQGSRETQYF. CDR3 nucleotides: TGCGCCAGCAGCGAACAGGGGTCCCGAGAGACCCAGTACTTC.

The rearrangement links TRBV7-8 to TRBJ2-1; D might be TRBD2 (6 bases). The CDR3 extends over 16 amino acids. Germline CDR1 reads SGHVS; CDR2 reads FQNEAQ. The ends were cut back, 6 bases at V and 2 bases at J, with 17 bases in the middle. CDR3 in amino acids: CASRSGSGHTYNEQFF. The CDR3 DNA is TGTGCCAGCAGGTCCGGTAGCGGACACACCTACAATGAGCAGTTCTTC.

This clone has just a few counts. The CDR3 sequence is CASSYSGAAPYEQYF. CDR3 sequence (DNA): TGTGCCAGCAGTTACTCGGGGGCGGCCCCCTACGAGCAGTACTTC. J is TRBJ2-7 and V is TRBV6-5; D is perhaps TRBD1 (6 bases). This CDR3 is 15 amino acids long. Trimming took off 0 bases at V and 2 bases at J, with 11 bases between the two ends. Germline V gene sequence: CDR1 MNHEY, CDR2 SVGAGI.

Concerning this clone: The same CDR3 is also encoded by other DNA sequences in this sample. The rearrangement uses TRBV28 and TRBJ2-5, with 11 bases identical to TRBD2. The CDR3 extends over 14 amino acids. With V trimmed by 5 bases and J by 1 base, 0 bases remained unmatched. Germline assignment: CDR1 MDHEN and CDR2 SYDVKM. The chain's CDR3 is CASSLAGGQETQYF. CDR3 bases: TGTGCCAGCAGTCTAGCGGGAGGCCAAGAGACCCAGTACTTC.

This clone has a handful of counts. This chain links TRBV15 with TRBJ1-5; tentatively, D is TRBD1 (5 bases). Germline V gene sequence: CDR1 LNHNV, CDR2 YYDKDF (reference sequence). The V gene lost 5 bases and the J gene lost 7 bases, with 15 bases spanning the gap. The CDR3 spans 14 residues. CDR3 region: CATSGSGRWQPQHF. CDR3 nucleotides: TGTGCCACCAGCGGGTCAGGGAGGTGGCAGCCCCAGCATTTT.

The chain joins TRBV11-2 to TRBJ2-1; 8 bases agree with TRBD1. The CDR3 extends over 15 amino acids. Per the germline V gene, CDR1 is SGHAT and CDR2 is FQNNGV. Trimming at V came to 4 bases and at J to 2 bases, leaving 4 bases not matched to a gene. The CDR3 nucleotides read TGTGCCAGCAGCTCGGACAGGGCAACCTACAATGAGCAGTTCTTC. It is translated as CASSSDRATYNEQFF.

This clone occurred a few times. The chain has TRBV30 and TRBJ2-1; the match to TRBD2 covers 7 bases. The V and J ends lost 5 bases and 9 bases, in that order; junction bases with no gene match: 13. The CDR3 has 14 amino acids. CDR1 is GTSNPN and CDR2 is SVGIG in the germline V gene (reference sequence). As DNA, the CDR3 is TGTGCCTGGGAAAGACGCGGGAGCAGCGGTGAGCAGTTCTTC. It codes for CAWERRGSSGEQFF.

This clone was observed a handful of times. The CDR3 is CASSFQDYEQFF. The CDR3, as DNA: TGTGCCAGCAGTTTTCAGGACTATGAGCAGTTCTTC. V gene TRBV28 combines with J gene TRBJ2-1, with D possibly matching TRBD2 (5 bases). CDR1 is MDHEN, CDR2 SYDVKM, per germline. The CDR3 contains 12 residues. V dropped 3 bases and J dropped 8 bases, with 8 bases sitting between them. Drawing the rest from reference TRBV28 and TRBJ2-1, the complete variable domain is DVKVTQSSRYLVKRTGEKVFLECVQDMDHENMFWYRQDPGLGLRLIYFSYDVKMKEKGDIPEGYSVSREKKERFSLILESASTNQTSMYLCASSFQDYEQFFGPGTRLTVL.

J is TRBJ2-2 and V is TRBV28; TRBD1 aligns across 7 bases. The V segment lost 8 bases and the J segment 6 bases; nucleotides outside the gene matches: 9. Germline V gene sequence: CDR1 MDHEN, CDR2 SYDVKM. CDR3 size: 14 residues. CDR3 residues: CASERQGVSGELFF. The CDR3 DNA follows: TGTGCCAGCGAACGACAGGGTGTCTCCGGGGAGCTGTTTTTT.

The chain links TRBV11-2 to TRBJ1-2; D gene unclear. The CDR3 runs 11 residues. Per germline, CDR1 SGHAT and CDR2 FQNNGV. V shed 5 bases and J shed 7 bases, with 8 bases lying between them. Written as DNA, the CDR3 is TGTGCCAGCAGCCGTCCGGGTGGCTACACCTTC. This gives the protein CASSRPGGYTF.

Of note for this clone: Other DNA sequences of this sample code for an identical CDR3. The chain has TRBV28 and TRBJ2-7; no clear D gene. CDR1 is MDHEN, CDR2 SYDVKM, per germline. Trimming took off 2 bases at V and 7 bases at J, with 6 bases between the two ends. The CDR3 is made up of 11 amino acids. The DNA of the CDR3 is TGTGCCAGCAGTTTAACGCGGGAGCAGTACTTC. It codes for CASSLTREQYF. The full variable domain, with the rest looked up from reference TRBV28 and TRBJ2-7, is DVKVTQSSRYLVKRTGEKVFLECVQDMDHENMFWYRQDPGLGLRLIYFSYDVKMKEKGDIPEGYSVSREKKERFSLILESASTNQTSMYLCASSLTREQYFGPGTRLTVT.

This clone was detected only a few times. Additional DNA sequences in this sample encode the identical CDR3. The chain links TRBV30 to TRBJ1-1; TRBD1 matches 7 bases. Per germline, CDR1 GTSNPN and CDR2 SVGIG (reference sequence). V dropped 0 bases and J dropped 4; count of bases not matched to a gene: 2. The CDR3 has 13 amino acids. CDR3 bases: TGTGCCTGGAGTGTATCAGGGGGCACTGAAGCTTTCTTT. Translating gives CAWSVSGGTEAFF.

This clone was detected only a few times. This chain uses TRBV9 with TRBJ2-3, with 10 bases identical to TRBD2. This CDR3 comprises 16 residues. Trimming removed 3 bases from V and 0 bases from J; junction bases left unmatched: 4. Germline V gene lookup returns CDR1 SGDLS and CDR2 YYNGEE. The CDR3 DNA reads as TGTGCCAGCAGCGACGGACTAGCGGATAGCACAGATACGCAGTATTTT. Amino acid sequence: CASSDGLADSTDTQYF.

This clone was seen just once. The rearrangement joins TRBV6-5 to TRBJ2-5; 11 bases are a match to TRBD2. Per the germline V gene, CDR1 is MNHEY and CDR2 is SVGAGI. V lost 6 bases and J lost 7; bases outside the gene matches: 10. This CDR3 contains 15 residues. In nucleotides, the CDR3 is TGTGCCAGCAGACGACTAGCGGGGCGGGGCCTGACCCAGTACTTC. Protein sequence: CASRRLAGRGLTQYF.

This clone has only a few counts. V is TRBV6-5 and J is TRBJ2-7, with TRBD1 identical over 7 bases. V lost 6 bases, J lost 6 bases, and 8 bases stayed unmatched. CDR1 and CDR2 from the germline V gene are MNHEY and SVGAGI. This CDR3 has 13 amino acids. CDR3 amino acids: CASSPDRVGEQYF. As DNA, the CDR3 is TGTGCCAGCAGCCCCGACAGGGTGGGCGAGCAGTACTTC.

This clone was counted a few times. A junction boundary mismatches the germline segment, possibly from a read error. The V gene is TRBV18, the J gene TRBJ2-7, with 9 bases lining up with TRBD1. Per the germline V gene, CDR1 is KGHSH and CDR2 is LQKENI. This CDR3 has 13 amino acids. In nucleotides, the CDR3 is TGTGCCAGCTCCCAGAAGGCGGACAGGGGTTTTACCTTC. It translates to CASSQKADRGFTF.

This clone showed up just a few times. The chain recombines TRBV2 with TRBJ2-5; 7 bases line up with TRBD2. The CDR3 has 15 amino acids. Germline-derived CDR1 and CDR2 are SNHLY and FYNNEI. The junction had 4 bases not matched to a gene; V was cut back by 2 bases and J by 1 base. Here the CDR3 reads CASSEQGGSQETQYF. The CDR3, as DNA: TGTGCCAGCAGTGAACAGGGCGGGAGCCAAGAGACCCAGTACTTC.

The chain joins TRBV4-2 to TRBJ2-1; D gene uncertain. CDR3 length: 13 residues. CDR1 is LGHNA, CDR2 YNFKEQ, per germline. V was pared by 1 base and J by 4 bases, with 5 bases between. The DNA for the CDR3 is TGTGCCAGCAGCCAAGGAACTTACAATGAGCAGTTCTTC. It yields the protein CASSQGTYNEQFF.

In this sample, this clone turned up a few times. J is TRBJ2-2 and V is TRBV2, with D possibly being TRBD1 (6 bases). The CDR3 contains 13 residues. Trimming removed 9 bases from V and 4 bases from J, with 12 bases in between. CDR1 is SNHLY, CDR2 FYNNEI, per germline. The CDR3 sequence is CASTQGVTGELFF. The CDR3 DNA sequence: TGTGCCAGTACACAGGGAGTCACCGGGGAGCTGTTTTTT.

The rearrangement uses TRBV5-1 and TRBJ1-2; 10 positions agree with TRBD1. Trimming cost V 0 bases and J 4 bases; bases outside gene matches: 6. The CDR3 loop spans 16 amino acids. The germline CDR1 and CDR2 sequences are SGHRS and YFSETQ. The CDR3 nucleotides are TGCGCCAGCAGCTTGGCCTCGGGACAGGGGATCTATGGCTACACCTTC. This gives the protein CASSLASGQGIYGYTF.

This clone occurred a few times. This chain uses TRBV5-1 with TRBJ2-5; 9 bases align to TRBD2. The CDR3 contains 14 residues. Germline loops: CDR1 SGHRS, CDR2 YFSETQ. The V gene end was trimmed by 4 bases and the J gene end by 8 bases; junction bases not matched to a gene: 9. Here the CDR3 reads CASSPTSGPPTQYF. CDR3 DNA: TGCGCCAGCAGCCCCACTAGCGGGCCACCCACCCAGTACTTC. Combining the CDR3 with reference TRBV5-1 and TRBJ2-5 gives the whole variable domain KAGVTQTPRYLIKTRGQQVTLSCSPISGHRSVSWYQQTPGQGLQFLFEYFSETQRNKGNFPGRFSGRQFSNSRSEMNVSTLELGDSALYLCASSPTSGPPTQYFGPGTRLLVL.

This chain connects TRBV4-1 to TRBJ2-3, with D possibly TRBD1 on 6 matching bases. V was cut by 0 bases and J by 0 bases, with 10 bases left in between. Germline lookup yields CDR1 MGHRA and CDR2 YSYEKL. CDR3 length: 16 residues. The CDR3 coding sequence is TGCGCCAGCAGCCAAGATTGGGGGCAGAGCACAGATACGCAGTATTTT. This encodes CASSQDWGQSTDTQYF.

This clone was seen only a few times. The chain recombines TRBV29-1 with TRBJ2-1; 9 bases map to TRBD2. Per the germline V gene, CDR1 is SQVTM and CDR2 is ANQGSEA. CDR3 length: 14 residues. Trimming removed 4 bases from V and 8 bases from J; junction bases left unmatched: 9. CDR3 nucleotide sequence: TGCAGCGTTGCCTTGGGACTAGCACTGGATGAGCAGTTCTTC. It is translated as CSVALGLALDEQFF.